These T cell receptor beta chains were read from a single sample in a study of CD4 and CD8 cells across lung adenocarcinoma regions. Via MiXCR, TCRdb re-called the PCR reads, giving one row per CDR3 protein. The sample records some 5,000 distinct CDR3 sequences, 62% being singletons. Specimen: CD4+ T cells from the center of a lung tumor. Source of these receptors: a female donor with lung adenocarcinoma. The CD4 and CD8 labels of this study may be unreliable. Both conserved end residues are part of each CDR3. A D gene is named only where the DNA matches it firmly. Not all rows give a size; the values are once, few, many and, for expanded clones, a class.

>TRBJ2-1|medium-sized|TRBV7-2|TRBD2
CASSVSGSFVYNEQFF
TGTGCCAGCAGCGTTAGCGGGAGCTTTGTCTACAATGAGCAGTTCTTC
>TRBJ2-1|NA|TRBV10-1|NA
CASSDGGVENNEQFF
TGCGCCAGCAGTGACGGGGGTGTGGAAAACAATGAGCAGTTCTTT
>TRBJ2-1|NA|TRBV7-2|NA
CASSLGGPSYNEQFF
TGTGCCAGCAGCTTAGGAGGGCCTTCCTACAATGAGCAGTTCTTC
>TRBJ2-4|NA|TRBV7-2|NA
CASSLGLARNIQYF
TGTGCCAGCAGCTTAGGTCTAGCGAGAAACATTCAGTACTTC
>TRBJ2-1|NA|TRBV11-2|NA
CASSCREKVEQFF
TGTGCCAGCAGCTGTCGCGAAAAGGTTGAGCAGTTCTTC
>TRBJ2-5|once|TRBV6-1|TRBD2
CASCRRRGETQYF
TGTGCCAGCTGCCGTCGGCGGGGGGAGACCCAGTACTTC
>TRBJ2-5|NA|TRBV27|NA
CASSLTLQETQYF
TGTGCCAGCAGTTTAACCCTACAAGAGACCCAGTACTTC
>TRBJ1-4|NA|TRBV6-1|TRBD1
CASRTGATNEKLFF
TGTGCCAGCAGAACAGGGGCCACAAATGAAAAACTGTTTTTT
>TRBJ2-5|NA|TRBV7-3|NA
CASSLNSQGTQYF
TGTGCCAGCAGCTTAAACTCGCAGGGGACCCAGTACTTC
>TRBJ1-1|few|TRBV14|NA
CASSRRAGTEAFF
TGTGCCAGCAGCCGGAGGGCAGGGACTGAAGCTTTCTTT
>TRBJ2-4|few|TRBV6-5|NA
CASSYSPIGMGKNIQYF
TGTGCCAGCAGTTACTCCCCTATTGGGATGGGCAAAAACATTCAGTACTTC
>TRBJ1-2|few|TRBV28|NA
CASSYVSDSIYGYTF
TGTGCCAGCAGCTACGTTAGTGACAGCATCTATGGCTACACCTTC
>TRBJ1-1|NA|TRBV14|NA
CASSQEQGTETFF
TGTGCCAGCAGCCAAGAACAGGGCACTGAAACTTTCTTT
>TRBJ2-1|NA|TRBV6-1|NA
CASRPLSGAEFF
TGTGCCAGCAGACCCCTTAGTGGGGCGGAGTTCTTC
>TRBJ2-1|few|TRBV6-1|TRBD2
CASRRGLAGNNEQFF
TGTGCCAGCAGACGTGGACTAGCGGGAAACAATGAGCAGTTCTTC
>TRBJ2-4|NA|TRBV25-1|NA
CASTPGAQGAKNTQYF
TGTGCCAGCACCCCGGGAGCGCAAGGAGCCAAAAACACTCAGTACTTC
>TRBJ2-7|NA|TRBV11-3|TRBD1
CASSYRTGSSYEQYF
TGTGCCAGCAGCTACCGGACAGGAAGCTCCTACGAGCAGTACTTC
>TRBJ1-6|NA|TRBV6-5|TRBD1
CASSYTTGDNSPLNF
TGTGCCAGCAGTTACACAACAGGGGATAATTCACCCCTCAACTTT
>TRBJ2-7|NA|TRBV10-2|TRBD2
CATIGGLDNYEQYF
TGCGCCACCATTGGGGGACTAGACAACTACGAGCAGTACTTC
>TRBJ2-5|NA|TRBV4-3|TRBD2
CASSVGPAGGGGETQYF
TGCGCCAGCAGCGTGGGGCCCGCGGGCGGGGGAGGAGAGACCCAGTACTTC
>TRBJ2-7|NA|TRBV7-8|TRBD1
CASSSGTGRMGEQYF
TGTGCCAGCAGTTCCGGGACAGGGAGGATGGGCGAGCAGTACTTC
>TRBJ2-7|NA|TRBV6-1|TRBD2
CASSPTSGSWGNEQYF
TGTGCCAGCAGTCCAACTAGCGGGAGTTGGGGCAACGAGCAGTACTTC
>TRBJ1-2|medium-sized|TRBV5-1|NA
CASSLGPAGGYTF
TGCGCCAGCAGCTTGGGGCCGGCGGGCGGCTACACCTTC
>TRBJ2-1|large|TRBV10-2|NA
CASEKDRATYNEQFF
TGCGCCAGCGAAAAGGACAGAGCTACCTACAATGAGCAGTTCTTC
>TRBJ2-1|few|TRBV14|NA
CASSQAQGKWNEQFF
TGTGCCAGCAGCCAAGCCCAGGGGAAATGGAATGAGCAGTTCTTC
>TRBJ2-1|NA|TRBV6-1|NA
CASSDSQAVGKDEQFF
TGTGCCAGCAGTGATTCTCAGGCTGTGGGCAAAGATGAGCAGTTCTTC
>TRBJ2-5|NA|TRBV6-1|TRBD1
CASSVQGARETQYF
TGTGCCAGCAGTGTACAGGGGGCACGAGAGACCCAGTACTTC
>TRBJ2-2|few|TRBV5-1|NA
CASSPVEVNTGELFF
TGCGCCAGCAGCCCAGTGGAGGTAAACACCGGGGAGCTGTTTTTT
>TRBJ1-2|NA|TRBV7-2|TRBD1
CASSFTGGGYGYTF
TGTGCCAGCAGCTTCACAGGGGGCGGTTATGGCTACACCTTC
>TRBJ2-1|large|TRBV7-7|NA
CASSLAGGSNEQFF
TGTGCTAGCAGCTTAGCAGGAGGAAGCAATGAGCAGTTCTTC
>TRBJ1-3|NA|TRBV6-1|NA
CASSEMGGQPSGNTIYF
TGTGCCAGCAGTGAAATGGGCGGCCAGCCCTCTGGAAACACCATATATTTT
>TRBJ1-6|NA|TRBV6-1|NA
CASSESESSPLHF
TGTGCCAGCAGTGAATCCGAATCATCACCCCTCCACTTT
>TRBJ2-1|few|TRBV6-5|NA
CASSYSIHQGHEQFF
TGTGCCAGCAGTTACTCGATCCACCAGGGCCATGAGCAGTTCTTC
>TRBJ1-3|NA|TRBV6-1|NA
CASTRGTATSGNTIYF
TGTGCCAGCACAAGAGGGACGGCAACCTCTGGAAACACCATATATTTT
>TRBJ2-1|few|TRBV7-8|NA
CASSFVPLTEQFF
TGTGCCAGCAGCTTTGTTCCCCTCACTGAGCAGTTCTTC
>TRBJ1-2|medium-sized|TRBV25-1|NA
CASSPDGAYYGYTF
TGTGCCAGCAGCCCAGACGGGGCATACTATGGCTACACCTTC
>TRBJ2-3|NA|TRBV7-9|NA
CASSLAVGSTDTQYF
TGTGCCAGCAGCTTAGCCGTCGGGAGCACAGATACGCAGTATTTT
>TRBJ2-2|NA|TRBV4-1|NA
CASSHTTAMNTGELFF
TGCGCCAGCAGCCACACGACAGCTATGAACACCGGGGAGCTGTTTTTT
>TRBJ2-1|NA|TRBV6-4|NA
CASSDFASIANEQFF
TGTGCCAGCAGTGACTTCGCTAGCATTGCCAATGAGCAGTTCTTC
>TRBJ2-7|NA|TRBV6-1|NA
CASIRGQYEQYF
TGTGCCAGCATCAGGGGCCAGTACGAGCAGTACTTC
>TRBJ2-1|NA|TRBV27|TRBD1
CASSARPRQGYNEQFF
TGTGCCAGCAGTGCCCGACCCCGACAGGGGTACAATGAGCAGTTCTTC
>TRBJ2-2|NA|TRBV27|TRBD2
CASSFGLAGVQVCSTGELFF
TGTGCCAGCAGTTTCGGTCTAGCGGGAGTACAGGTTTGTAGCACCGGGGAGCTGTTTTTT
>TRBJ2-5|NA|TRBV6-1|NA
CASSRYSYQETQYF
TGTGCCAGCAGCCGGTACTCGTACCAAGAGACCCAGTACTTC
>TRBJ2-3|once|TRBV28|TRBD2
CASSPAGASTDTQYF
TGTGCCAGCAGCCCAGCGGGGGCTAGCACAGATACGCAGTATTTT
>TRBJ1-1|NA|TRBV6-1|TRBD1
CASSVTGGEAEAFF
TGTGCCAGCAGTGTGACAGGGGGCGAAGCTGAAGCTTTCTTT
>TRBJ2-5|few|TRBV4-1|NA
CASSQDSTLQETQYF
TGCGCCAGCAGCCAAGACAGCACGCTCCAAGAGACCCAGTACTTC
>TRBJ2-1|NA|TRBV7-2|TRBD1
CASSYNRGRQFF
TGTGCCAGCAGCTATAACAGGGGACGCCAGTTCTTC
>TRBJ2-1|NA|TRBV10-3|NA
CAISQDIEQFF
TGTGCCATCAGCCAGGACATTGAGCAGTTCTTC
>TRBJ2-5|NA|TRBV6-1|NA
CASSEGSGGRGTQYF
TGTGCCAGCAGTGAAGGGTCAGGGGGGAGGGGGACCCAGTACTTC
>TRBJ2-1|medium-sized|TRBV7-2|TRBD2
CASSYTGTTYNEQFF
TGTGCCAGCAGCTATACCGGGACTACCTACAATGAGCAGTTCTTC
>TRBJ1-2|few|TRBV6-1|TRBD1
CASSAGTDYGYTF
TGTGCCAGCAGCGCCGGGACAGACTATGGCTACACCTTC
>TRBJ2-3|NA|TRBV6-4|TRBD2
CASSDVAGATDTQYF
TGTGCCAGCAGTGATGTAGCGGGAGCCACAGATACGCAGTATTTT
>TRBJ2-7|few|TRBV11-2|NA
CASSAGDRYDEQYF
TGTGCCAGCAGCGCCGGAGACAGGTACGACGAGCAGTACTTC
>TRBJ2-7|NA|TRBV10-3|NA
CAGGRGGRGQGTQYF
TGTGCCGGGGGGCGAGGGGGGCGAGGGCAAGGGACGCAGTACTTC